These 7 T cell receptor beta chains share one sample of origin, sequenced in a study of cytomegalovirus exposure and HLA in healthy donors. Measured with immunoSEQ multiplex PCR; TCRdb has only the in-frame clones, and not every one. The sample shows around 190,000 clones, around 88% of them seen only once. The sequencing input was PBMCs. These TCRs come from a woman between 18 and 29 years old in good health and CMV-seronegative.

The chain couples TRBV6-1 to TRBJ2-6, with D possibly matching TRBD1 (5 bases). The germline CDR1 and CDR2 sequences are MNHNS and SASEGT. The ends were cut back, 6 bases at V and 2 bases at J, with 11 bases in the middle. CDR3 size: 15 residues. DNA of the CDR3: TGTGCCAGCAGCCCCAGGGCCGCTGGGGCCAACGTCCTGACTTTC. Translating gives CASSPRAAGANVLTF.

This chain links TRBV5-4 with TRBJ1-2, with 9 nucleotides matching TRBD1. CDR1 SGHNT and CDR2 YYREEE come from the germline V gene (reference sequence). The V segment lost 2 bases and the J segment 8 bases; nucleotides outside the gene matches: 7. The CDR3 has 14 amino acids. The CDR3 sequence: CASSFRDRAGGYTF. The DNA of the CDR3 is TGTGCCAGCAGCTTCCGGGACAGGGCGGGCGGCTACACCTTC.

The chain employs TRBV5-6 and TRBJ2-5, with D tentatively TRBD2 (5 bases). Trimming took off 3 bases at V and 2 bases at J, with 11 bases between the two ends. Germline values: CDR1 SGHDT, CDR2 YYEEEE. The CDR3 runs 14 residues. The CDR3 DNA follows: TGTGCCAGCAGCTCGGGGAGCCTACAAGAGACCCAGTACTTC. Protein: CASSSGSLQETQYF. The full variable domain, rest sourced from reference TRBV5-6 and TRBJ2-5, is DAGVTQSPTHLIKTRGQQVTLRCSPKSGHDTVSWYQQALGQGPQFIFQYYEEEERQRGNFPDRFSGHQFPNYSSELNVNALLLGDSALYLCASSSGSLQETQYFGPGTRLLVL.

The chain couples TRBV5-1 to TRBJ2-6; 10 nucleotides align to TRBD1. Germline loops: CDR1 SGHRS, CDR2 YFSETQ. This CDR3 is built from 17 residues. V lost 4 bases and J lost 1; bases outside the gene matches: 5. In DNA form, the CDR3 reads TGCGCCAGCAGCCCTGGACAGGGGGTGTCTGGGGCCAACGTCCTGACTTTC. It codes for CASSPGQGVSGANVLTF.

V usage is TRBV5-1 and J usage is TRBJ1-2; TRBD1 agrees at 9 bases. The V and J ends lost 0 bases and 7 bases, in that order; junction bases with no gene match: 13. The CDR3 totals 17 residues. Germline CDR1 SGHRS, CDR2 YFSETQ. The DNA of the CDR3 is TGCGCCAGCAGCTTGGATGGTCGCATCGGGACAGGGACTGGCTACACCTTC. Translated: CASSLDGRIGTGTGYTF.

In this sample, this clone turned up once. V gene TRBV10-2 combines with J gene TRBJ2-3, with TRBD1 matching 9 bases. Germline V gene lookup returns CDR1 WSHSY and CDR2 SAAADI. This CDR3 is 15 amino acids long. The V segment lost 11 bases and the J segment 0 bases; nucleotides outside the gene matches: 9. DNA of the CDR3: TGCGCCTGTTACTGGGGGACAGGGAGCACAGATACGCAGTATTTT. It translates to CACYWGTGSTDTQYF.

V usage is TRBV6-5 and J usage is TRBJ2-1; TRBD2 agrees at 8 bases. This CDR3 has 12 residues. V was clipped by 8 bases and J by 8 bases; unmatched bases: 5. Germline V gene sequence: CDR1 MNHEY, CDR2 SVGAGI. The DNA for the CDR3 is TGTGCCAGCGGTCGGGAGGGCGATGAGCAGTTCTTC. Translated: CASGREGDEQFF.